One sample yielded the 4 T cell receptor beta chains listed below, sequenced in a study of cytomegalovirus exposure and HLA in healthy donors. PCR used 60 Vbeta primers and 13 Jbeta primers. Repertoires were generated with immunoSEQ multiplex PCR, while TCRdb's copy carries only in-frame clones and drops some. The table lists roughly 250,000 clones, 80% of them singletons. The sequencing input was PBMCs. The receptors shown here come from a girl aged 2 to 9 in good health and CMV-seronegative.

CDR3 nucleotides: TGTGCCAGCAGAAAGACTAGCGGGGATGCCTACGAGCAGTACTTC. Its translation: CASRKTSGDAYEQYF. The chain links TRBV6-5 to TRBJ2-7; 11 bases map to TRBD2. The CDR3 runs 15 residues. Germline V gene lookup returns CDR1 MNHEY and CDR2 SVGAGI. The J segment lost 2 bases and the V segment lost 6 bases, leaving 6 bases of the junction unmatched.

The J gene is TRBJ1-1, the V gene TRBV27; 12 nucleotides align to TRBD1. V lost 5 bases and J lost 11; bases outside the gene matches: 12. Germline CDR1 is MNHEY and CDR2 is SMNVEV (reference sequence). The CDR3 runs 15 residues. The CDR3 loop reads CASSPGGTGGGWAFF. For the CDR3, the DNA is TGTGCCAGCAGTCCTGGCGGGACAGGGGGCGGGTGGGCTTTCTTT.

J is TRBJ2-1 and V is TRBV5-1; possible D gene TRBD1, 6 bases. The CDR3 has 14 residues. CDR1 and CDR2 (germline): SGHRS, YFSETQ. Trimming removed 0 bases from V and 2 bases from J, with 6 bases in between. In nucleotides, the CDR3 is TGCGCCAGCAGCTTGGAGGGGGCCTACAATGAGCAGTTCTTC. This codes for CASSLEGAYNEQFF.

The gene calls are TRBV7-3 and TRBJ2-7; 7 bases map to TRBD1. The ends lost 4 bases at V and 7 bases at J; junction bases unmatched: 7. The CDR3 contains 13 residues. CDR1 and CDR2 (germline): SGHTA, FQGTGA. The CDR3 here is CASSSNRGAEQYF. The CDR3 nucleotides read TGTGCCAGCAGCTCCAACAGGGGTGCGGAGCAGTACTTC.